One and the same sample provided the 16 T cell receptor beta chains below, sequenced in a study of naive and memory T cell subsets. Findings of the study overall: Naive repertoires, especially CD8, held a few larger clonotypes, possibly memory cells re-expressing CD45RA.

Their target antigens are unknown. Two oligonucleotides, mixed equimolar, formed the beta constant-region primer covering TRBC1 and TRBC2. Ligated cDNA was amplified by four rounds of PCR with nested alpha and beta constant-region primers and SP2. TCRdb passed the UMI-ligation and nested PCR reads through MiXCR, listing each CDR3 protein once. The sample holds roughly 100,000 distinct CDR3 sequences, approximately 14% seen once. The sample consisted of naive CD8+ T cells from blood. Every receptor here comes from a human donor in good health.

This clonotype was seen at least ten times. This chain joins TRBV6-2 or TRBV6-3 and TRBJ2-7; D might be TRBD2 (5 bases). The CDR3 extends over 16 amino acids. Germline lookup yields CDR1 MNHEY and CDR2 SVGEGT. Trimming shortened V by 0 bases and J by 2 bases, and 14 bases separated the two germline ends. CDR3 DNA sequence: TGTGCCAGCAGTTACTCGATCTCGGGGTCAGCCTACGAGCAGTACTTC. It translates to CASSYSISGSAYEQYF.

The chain is built from TRBV29-1 and TRBJ2-3; TRBD2 might be the D (5 bases). The length of the CDR3 is 12 residues. Between the trimmed V and J ends, which lost 7 bases and 4 bases, there was a span of 12 bases. The germline V gene has CDR1 SQVTM and CDR2 ANQGSEA. CDR3 sequence: CSAHLAPDTQYF. The CDR3 coding sequence is TGCAGCGCCCATTTAGCGCCAGATACGCAGTATTTT.

The genes are TRBV12-3 or TRBV12-4 and TRBJ1-1, with D maybe TRBD1 (6 bases). Between the trimmed V and J ends, which lost 11 bases and 1 base, there was a span of 11 bases. The CDR3 sequence is 12 residues long. The CDR3: CASGATNTEAFF. CDR3 sequence (DNA): TGTGCCTCGGGGGCGACGAACACTGAAGCTTTCTTT.

J is TRBJ2-7 and V is TRBV29-1; TRBD1 agrees at 8 bases. Germline CDR1 reads SQVTM; CDR2 reads ANQGSEA. The CDR3 spans 13 residues. Losses at the gene ends were 7 bases for V and 1 base for J; bases not matched to a gene: 6. The CDR3: CSAGDRTSYEQYF. The DNA for the CDR3 is TGCAGCGCCGGGGACAGGACTTCCTACGAGCAGTACTTC.

V is TRBV13 and J is TRBJ2-7, with TRBD2 matching over 13 bases. Germline trimming cut 5 bases from V and 6 bases from J; bases unmatched to any gene: 7. This CDR3 has 15 amino acids. CDR1 PRHDT and CDR2 FYEKMQ come from the germline V gene (reference sequence). CDR3 sequence (DNA): TGTGCCAGCAGCGTACTAGCGGGAGGGCCAGGCGAGCAGTACTTC. As protein: CASSVLAGGPGEQYF.

The rearrangement joins TRBV6-2 or TRBV6-3 to TRBJ2-1; 8 bases agree with TRBD1. J was trimmed by 8 bases and V by 5 bases; bases with no gene match: 8. Germline CDR1 and CDR2: MNHEY and SVGEGT. The CDR3 runs 14 residues. The CDR3 bases are TGTGCCAGCAGTAAGGACAGGGAGTCCCATGAGCAGTTCTTC. Translating it yields CASSKDRESHEQFF.

This clonotype appeared a few times. The rearrangement joins TRBV2 to TRBJ1-2; no firm D call. CDR1 is SNHLY and CDR2 is FYNNEI in the germline V gene. This CDR3 has 15 residues. V gave up 6 bases and J gave up 5 bases, with 19 bases separating them. The CDR3 region has the DNA TGTGCCAGCAGCCTCCCCGTGGGGTCTGGATATGGCTACACCTTC. Protein: CASSLPVGSGYGYTF.

The table lists this clonotype with a few counts. This sequence joins TRBV29-1 and TRBJ2-5; 10 nucleotides line up with TRBD1. V trimming: 5 bases; J trimming: 5 bases; junction bases outside the gene matches: 2. This CDR3 is 12 amino acids long. Germline values: CDR1 SQVTM, CDR2 ANQGSEA. CDR3 DNA: TGCAGCGTTTCGGACAGGGGGGAGACCCAGTACTTC. Translation gives CSVSDRGETQYF.

In the case of this clonotype: A much more abundant neighbour one base away suggests this may be a read error. The CDR3 carries no conserved terminal phenylalanine or tryptophan, so it likely arises from a read error. The V and J genes are TRBV20-1 and TRBJ2-7; the D call may be TRBD1 or TRBD2 (5 bases each). This CDR3 is 15 amino acids long. Trimming removed 0 bases from V and 5 bases from J, with 17 bases in between. The germline V gene has CDR1 DFQATT and CDR2 SNEGSKA (reference sequence). The CDR3 here is CSARDPPGPTDEQYI. DNA of the CDR3: TGCAGTGCTAGAGATCCCCCGGGACCCACGGACGAGCAGTACATC.

The chain combines TRBV9 with TRBJ2-3; D is possibly TRBD2 (6 bases). Germline loops: CDR1 SGDLS, CDR2 YYNGEE. This CDR3 has 11 amino acids. The V and J ends lost 4 bases and 9 bases respectively, with 9 bases between them. In DNA form, the CDR3 reads TGTGCCAGCAGCACACGGGAGACGCAGTATTTT. Translation gives CASSTRETQYF.

This clonotype was recorded a few times. The rearrangement uses TRBV19 and TRBJ1-2; D is ambiguous. CDR1 and CDR2 (germline): LNHDA, SQIVND (reference sequence). The CDR3 covers 16 residues. V shed 3 bases and J shed 6 bases, with 20 bases lying between them. The CDR3 sequence: CASSIIVTFQAHGYTF. The CDR3 coding sequence is TGTGCCAGTAGTATTATCGTGACTTTCCAAGCACATGGCTACACCTTC.

This clonotype was observed many times. The chain recombines TRBV12-3 or TRBV12-4 with TRBJ1-5, with D unresolved. V lost 6 bases and J 0 bases, leaving 9 bases between the germline ends. The CDR3 is 14 amino acids. The CDR3 loop reads CASRTAYSNQPQHF. The CDR3 DNA reads as TGTGCCAGCAGGACGGCTTATAGCAATCAGCCCCAGCATTTT.

The genes are TRBV7-9 and TRBJ1-1; no firm D call. V was trimmed by 1 base and J by 4 bases, leaving 7 bases between them. This CDR3 region has 13 residues. Germline CDR1 is SEHNR and CDR2 is FQNEAQ (reference sequence). The CDR3: CASSLDGFTEAFF. Here the CDR3 DNA reads TGTGCCAGCAGCTTAGATGGGTTCACTGAAGCTTTCTTT.

This clonotype was counted a few times. This chain uses TRBV20-1 with TRBJ2-7; D unclear. CDR1 DFQATT and CDR2 SNEGSKA come from the germline V gene (reference sequence). V shed 1 base and J shed 3 bases, with 16 bases lying between them. CDR3 length: 15 residues. This chain's CDR3 is CSARGRFRAYYEQYF. CDR3 coding DNA: TGCAGTGCTAGAGGCAGGTTCCGGGCGTACTACGAGCAGTACTTC.

The chain has TRBV2 and TRBJ2-7, with 7 bases lining up with TRBD1. This CDR3 contains 14 residues. V lost 10 bases and J lost 4; bases outside the gene matches: 13. Per the germline V gene, CDR1 is SNHLY and CDR2 is FYNNEI. CDR3 in DNA: TGTGCCAACAATCCGGGACAGAACTCTTACGAGCAGTACTTC. This codes for CANNPGQNSYEQYF.

This clonotype has more than one count but fewer than ten. V gene TRBV21-1 combines with J gene TRBJ1-5; TRBD1 is taken as the D call from the table, unchecked against the DNA. TRBV21-1 is an annotated pseudogene. The CDR3 runs to 17 residues. The DNA for the CDR3 is TGTGCCAGCAGCAAGTCCCCCGGGACGGATAGCAATCAGCCCCAGCATTTT. Its translation: CASSKSPGTDSNQPQHF.